These 27 T cell receptor beta chains came from one sample sequenced in a study of T cells expressing NK-cell markers. From its re-call of the 5' RACE reads, TCRdb lists each CDR3 protein once, without DNA. This listing includes 440,000 or so distinct CDR3 sequences. The sequenced material came from blood T cells: a sorted CD56 or NKG2C T cell subset, CD4+ or CD8+ T cells, or bulk PBMC T cells (not recorded which). These receptors were collected from a woman between 18 and 69 years old in good health.

The rearrangement links TRBV7-9 to TRBJ2-1; TCRdb returns TRBD2, unconfirmable since there is no DNA. CDR1 SEHNR and CDR2 FQNEAQ come from the germline V gene (reference sequence). The CDR3 covers 16 residues. The chain's CDR3 is CASSPKSGREHNEQFF.

V and J are TRBV10-3 and TRBJ1-1; no DNA is available, so the TRBD1 call from TCRdb remains unchecked. CDR1 and CDR2 (germline): ENHRY, SYGVKD. The CDR3 consists of 13 residues. This CDR3 reads CAISDQQQGGAFF.

The chain is built from TRBV4-3 and TRBJ2-3. The CDR3 has 15 amino acids. The V gene's germline CDR1 is LGHNA and CDR2 YSLEER. The CDR3 sequence is CASSQDSLHTDTQYF.

The genes are TRBV20-1 and TRBJ1-1. Germline CDR1 reads DFQATT; CDR2 reads SNEGSKA (reference sequence). The CDR3 has 13 amino acids. CDR3 in amino acids: CSAAVGLNTEAFF.

The chain is built from TRBV12-2 and TRBJ2-3. TRBV12-2 is assigned pseudogene status. The CDR3 totals 16 residues. CDR3 region: CASRLARILSTDTQYF.

V and J are TRBV29-1 and TRBJ2-1. The CDR3 has 14 residues. Germline values: CDR1 SQVTM, CDR2 ANQGSEA. CDR3 sequence reads: CSVEEQSSYNEQFF.

The chain employs TRBV20-1 and TRBJ2-3; as DNA is missing, the TRBD1 call by TCRdb cannot be tested. Germline V gives CDR1 DFQATT, CDR2 SNEGSKA (reference sequence). The CDR3 contains 16 residues. The CDR3 loop reads CSAIFSGALLTDTQYF.

The chain is built from TRBV5-6 and TRBJ1-1. Germline-derived CDR1 and CDR2 are SGHDT and YYEEEE. The CDR3 consists of 15 residues. The chain's CDR3 is CASSLDFRAGAEAFF. Combining the CDR3 with reference TRBV5-6 and TRBJ1-1 gives the whole variable domain DAGVTQSPTHLIKTRGQQVTLRCSPKSGHDTVSWYQQALGQGPQFIFQYYEEEERQRGNFPDRFSGHQFPNYSSELNVNALLLGDSALYLCASSLDFRAGAEAFFGQGTRLTVV.

V gene TRBV6-2 or TRBV6-3 combines with J gene TRBJ2-1. The CDR3 length is 15 residues. Germline assignment: CDR1 MNHEY and CDR2 SVGEGT. CDR3 sequence: CASSFFSSSYNEQFF.

J is TRBJ2-5 and V is TRBV14; the D call of TRBD2 rests on TCRdb alone, since no DNA is present to check it. Germline CDR1 is SGHDN and CDR2 is FVKESK. The CDR3 length is 14 residues. The CDR3 reads CASSPNAGGKTQYF.

V and J are TRBV28 and TRBJ2-7; TCRdb's D call of TRBD2 is untestable without DNA. This CDR3 spans 17 amino acids. The V gene's germline CDR1 is MDHEN and CDR2 SYDVKM. The CDR3 sequence: CASSRRETTPSSYEQYF.

The V gene is TRBV20-1, the J gene TRBJ1-4; TCRdb's D call, TRBD1, is unchecked because there is no DNA. Germline V lookup: CDR1 DFQATT, CDR2 SNEGSKA (reference sequence). This CDR3 region has 12 residues. The CDR3 spells CSAEGGGEKLFF.

The chain combines TRBV5-1 with TRBJ2-3; TCRdb's D gene call, TRBD2, goes unchecked for lack of DNA. The germline gives CDR1 SGHRS, CDR2 YFSETQ. The CDR3 sequence is 17 residues long. CDR3 region: CASSYGLAGTSTDTQYF.

The J gene is TRBJ1-1, the V gene TRBV7-3. There are 13 residues in the CDR3. Germline assignment: CDR1 SGHTA and CDR2 FQGTGA. CDR3 loop: CASSPVANTEAFF.

The chain joins TRBV7-2 to TRBJ2-2. Germline V gene data show CDR1 as SGHTA and CDR2 as FQGNSA. CDR3 size: 16 residues. Here the CDR3 reads CASSFDRALNTGELFF.

The rearrangement uses TRBV5-5 and TRBJ2-5; TCRdb gives TRBD2 as the D gene, but with no DNA this cannot be confirmed. The CDR3 loop spans 15 amino acids. The germline V gene has CDR1 SGHKS and CDR2 YYEKEE (reference sequence). The CDR3 sequence: CASSLAPGLKETQYF.

The chain employs TRBV3-1 and TRBJ2-5; TCRdb outputs TRBD1, but without DNA this stays unchecked. Germline assignment: CDR1 LGHDT and CDR2 YNNKEL (reference sequence). This CDR3 is built from 14 residues. The CDR3 sequence: CASSQGRRRETQYF.

This rearrangement joins TRBV7-6 to TRBJ2-7. The germline CDR1 and CDR2 sequences are SGHVS and FNYEAQ. The CDR3 covers 12 residues. Here the CDR3 reads CASSSRHDEQYF.

The chain couples TRBV20-1 to TRBJ2-2; without DNA, the TCRdb call of TRBD1 cannot be checked. Germline loops: CDR1 DFQATT, CDR2 SNEGSKA (reference sequence). This CDR3 is built from 14 residues. CDR3 loop: CSARQGGNTGELFF.

The chain recombines TRBV6-5 with TRBJ1-1. The CDR3 sequence is 16 residues long. Germline CDR1 and CDR2: MNHEY and SVGAGI. The CDR3 sequence is CASSYSGRVRHTEAFF.

The genes are TRBV12-3 or TRBV12-4 and TRBJ2-3; there is no DNA to check the TCRdb D call of TRBD1. The CDR3 sequence is 16 residues long. CDR3 sequence: CASSPQDRALSDTQYF.

V is TRBV4-2 and J is TRBJ2-7; TCRdb picks TRBD1, but there is no DNA to check that call. Germline V gene data show CDR1 as LGHNA and CDR2 as YNFKEQ. This CDR3 is built from 14 residues. CDR3 region: CASSWAAVSGEQYF.

The genes are TRBV20-1 and TRBJ1-2; absent DNA, TCRdb's TRBD1 call cannot be checked. The CDR3 totals 13 residues. Germline V gene sequence: CDR1 DFQATT, CDR2 SNEGSKA (reference sequence). This CDR3 is CSARDARDSGYTF.

The V call is TRBV7-8, the J call TRBJ2-3; TCRdb reports TRBD2, a call that lacks DNA to check it against. This CDR3 has 17 residues. CDR1 and CDR2 from the germline V gene are SGHVS and FQNEAQ. The CDR3 sequence: CASSYFPSTSFADTQYF. The full variable domain, in which reference TRBV7-8 and TRBJ2-3 provide the parts outside the CDR3, is GAGVSQSPRYKVAKRGQDVALRCDPISGHVSLFWYQQALGQGPEFLTYFQNEAQLDKSGLPSDRFFAERPEGSVSTLKIQRTQQEDSAVYLCASSYFPSTSFADTQYFGPGTRLTVL.

The chain uses TRBV24-1 and TRBJ2-1; TCRdb proposes TRBD2, but this gene call is untestable without DNA. Germline V gives CDR1 KGHDR, CDR2 SFDVKD. CDR3 length: 13 residues. The CDR3 spells CATSLAGFNEQFF.

The rearrangement uses TRBV28 and TRBJ2-2. The CDR3 has 13 amino acids. Looked up from germline, CDR1 is MDHEN and CDR2 is SYDVKM. CDR3 sequence reads: CASSPRWTGELFF.

V and J are TRBV7-3 and TRBJ2-1; TCRdb designates TRBD2, a call that cannot be tested without DNA. The CDR3 length is 14 residues. Germline CDR1 reads SGHTA; CDR2 reads FQGTGA. The CDR3 loop is CASKPGAQVNEQFF. Full variable domain (remainder filled in from reference TRBV7-3 and TRBJ2-1): GAGVSQTPSNKVTEKGKYVELRCDPISGHTALYWYRQSLGQGPEFLIYFQGTGAADDSGLPNDRFFAVRPEGSVSTLKIQRTERGDSAVYLCASKPGAQVNEQFFGPGTRLTVL.